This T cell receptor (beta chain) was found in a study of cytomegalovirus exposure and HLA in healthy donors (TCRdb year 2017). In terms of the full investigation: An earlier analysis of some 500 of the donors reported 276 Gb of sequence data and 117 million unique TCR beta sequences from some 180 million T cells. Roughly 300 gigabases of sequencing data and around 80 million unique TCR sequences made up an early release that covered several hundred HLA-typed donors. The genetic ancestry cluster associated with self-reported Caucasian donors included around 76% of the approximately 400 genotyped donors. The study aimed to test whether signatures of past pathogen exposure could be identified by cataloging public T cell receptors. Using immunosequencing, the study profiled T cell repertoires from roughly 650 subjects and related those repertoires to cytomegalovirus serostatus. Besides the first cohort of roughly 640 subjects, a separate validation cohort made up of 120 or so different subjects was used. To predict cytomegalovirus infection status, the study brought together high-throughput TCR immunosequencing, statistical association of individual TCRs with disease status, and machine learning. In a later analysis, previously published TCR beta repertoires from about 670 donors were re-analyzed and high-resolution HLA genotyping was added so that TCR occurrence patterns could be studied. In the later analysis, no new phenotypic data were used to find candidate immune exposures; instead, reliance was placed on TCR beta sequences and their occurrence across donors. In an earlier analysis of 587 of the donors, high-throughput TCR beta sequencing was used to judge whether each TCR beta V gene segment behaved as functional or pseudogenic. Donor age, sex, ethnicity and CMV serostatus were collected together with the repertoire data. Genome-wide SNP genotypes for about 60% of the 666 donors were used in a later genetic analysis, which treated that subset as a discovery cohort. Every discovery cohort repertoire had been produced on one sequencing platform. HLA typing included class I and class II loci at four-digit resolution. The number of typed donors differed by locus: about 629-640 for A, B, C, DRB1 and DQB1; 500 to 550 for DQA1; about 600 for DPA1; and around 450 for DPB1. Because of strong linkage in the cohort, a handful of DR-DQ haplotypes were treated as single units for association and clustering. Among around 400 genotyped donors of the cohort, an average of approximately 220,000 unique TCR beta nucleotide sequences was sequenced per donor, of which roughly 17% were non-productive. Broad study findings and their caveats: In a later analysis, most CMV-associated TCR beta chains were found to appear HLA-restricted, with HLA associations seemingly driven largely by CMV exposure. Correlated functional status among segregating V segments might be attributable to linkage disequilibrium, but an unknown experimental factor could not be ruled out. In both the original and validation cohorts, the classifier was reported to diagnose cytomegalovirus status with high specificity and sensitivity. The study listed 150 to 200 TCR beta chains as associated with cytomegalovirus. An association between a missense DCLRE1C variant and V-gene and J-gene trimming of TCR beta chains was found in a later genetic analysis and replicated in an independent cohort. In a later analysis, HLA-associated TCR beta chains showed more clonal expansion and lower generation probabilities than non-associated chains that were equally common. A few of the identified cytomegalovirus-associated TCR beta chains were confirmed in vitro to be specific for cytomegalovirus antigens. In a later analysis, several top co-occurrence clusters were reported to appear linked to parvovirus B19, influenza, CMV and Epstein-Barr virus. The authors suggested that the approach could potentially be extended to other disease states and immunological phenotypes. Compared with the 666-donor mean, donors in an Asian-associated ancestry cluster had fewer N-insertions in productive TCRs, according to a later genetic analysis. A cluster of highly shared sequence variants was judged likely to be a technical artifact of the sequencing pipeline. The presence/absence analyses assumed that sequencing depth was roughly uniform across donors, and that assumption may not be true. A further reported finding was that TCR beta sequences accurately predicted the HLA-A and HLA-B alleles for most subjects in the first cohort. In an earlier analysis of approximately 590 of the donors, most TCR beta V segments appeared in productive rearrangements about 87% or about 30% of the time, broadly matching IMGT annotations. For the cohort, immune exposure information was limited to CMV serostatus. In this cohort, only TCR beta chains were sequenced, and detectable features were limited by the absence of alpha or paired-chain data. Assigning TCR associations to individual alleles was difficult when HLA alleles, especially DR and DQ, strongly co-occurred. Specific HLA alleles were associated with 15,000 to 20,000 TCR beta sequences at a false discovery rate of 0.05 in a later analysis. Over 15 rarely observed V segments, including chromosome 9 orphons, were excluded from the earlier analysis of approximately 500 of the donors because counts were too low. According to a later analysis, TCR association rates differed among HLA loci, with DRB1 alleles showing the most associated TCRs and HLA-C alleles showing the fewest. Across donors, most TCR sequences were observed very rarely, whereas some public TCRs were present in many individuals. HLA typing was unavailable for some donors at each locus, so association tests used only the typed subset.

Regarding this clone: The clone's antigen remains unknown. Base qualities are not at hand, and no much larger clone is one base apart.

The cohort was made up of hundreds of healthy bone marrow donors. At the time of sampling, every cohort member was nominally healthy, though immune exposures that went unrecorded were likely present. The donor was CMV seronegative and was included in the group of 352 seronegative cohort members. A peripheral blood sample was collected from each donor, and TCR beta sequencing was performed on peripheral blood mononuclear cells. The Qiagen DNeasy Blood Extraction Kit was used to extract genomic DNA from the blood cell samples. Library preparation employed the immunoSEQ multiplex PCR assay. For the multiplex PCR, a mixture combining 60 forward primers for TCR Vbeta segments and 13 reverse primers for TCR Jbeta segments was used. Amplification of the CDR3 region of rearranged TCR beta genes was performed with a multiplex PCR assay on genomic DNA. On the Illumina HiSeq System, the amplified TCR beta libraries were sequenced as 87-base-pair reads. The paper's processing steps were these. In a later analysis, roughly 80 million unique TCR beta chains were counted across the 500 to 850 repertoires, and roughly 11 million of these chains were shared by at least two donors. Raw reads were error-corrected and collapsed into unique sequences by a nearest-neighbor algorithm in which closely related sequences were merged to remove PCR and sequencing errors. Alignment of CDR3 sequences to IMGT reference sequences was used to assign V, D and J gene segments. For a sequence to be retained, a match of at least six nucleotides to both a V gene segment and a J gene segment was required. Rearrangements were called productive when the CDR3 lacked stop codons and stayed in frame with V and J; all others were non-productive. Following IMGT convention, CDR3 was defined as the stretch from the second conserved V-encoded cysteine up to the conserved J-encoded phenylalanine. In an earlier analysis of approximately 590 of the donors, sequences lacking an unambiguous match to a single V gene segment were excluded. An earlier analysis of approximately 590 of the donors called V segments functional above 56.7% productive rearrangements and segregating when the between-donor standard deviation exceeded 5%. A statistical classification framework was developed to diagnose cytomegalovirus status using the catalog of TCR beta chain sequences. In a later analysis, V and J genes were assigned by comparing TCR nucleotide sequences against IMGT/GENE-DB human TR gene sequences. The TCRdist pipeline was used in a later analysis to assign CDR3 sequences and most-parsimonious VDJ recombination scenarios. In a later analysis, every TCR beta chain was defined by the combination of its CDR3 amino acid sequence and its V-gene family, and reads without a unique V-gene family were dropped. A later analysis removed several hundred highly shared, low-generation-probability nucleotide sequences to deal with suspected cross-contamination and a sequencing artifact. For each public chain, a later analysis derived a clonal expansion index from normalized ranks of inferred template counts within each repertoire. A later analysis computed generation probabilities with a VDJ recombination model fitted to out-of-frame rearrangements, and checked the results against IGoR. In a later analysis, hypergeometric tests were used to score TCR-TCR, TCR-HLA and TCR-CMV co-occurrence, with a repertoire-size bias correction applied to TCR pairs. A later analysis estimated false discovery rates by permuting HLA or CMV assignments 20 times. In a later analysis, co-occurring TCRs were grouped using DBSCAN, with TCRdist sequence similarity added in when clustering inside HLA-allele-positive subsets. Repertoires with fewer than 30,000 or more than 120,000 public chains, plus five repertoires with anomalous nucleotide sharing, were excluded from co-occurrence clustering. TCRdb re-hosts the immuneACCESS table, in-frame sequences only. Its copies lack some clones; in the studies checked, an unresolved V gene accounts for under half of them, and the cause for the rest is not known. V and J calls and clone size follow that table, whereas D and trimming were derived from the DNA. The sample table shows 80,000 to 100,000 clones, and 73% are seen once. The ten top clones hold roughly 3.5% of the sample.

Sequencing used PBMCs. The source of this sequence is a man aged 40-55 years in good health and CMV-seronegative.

The base sequence is TGTGCCAGTAGTATAGAGACAGGGAAAAAGCATTTT. It specifies CASSIETGKKHF. The chain is made from TRBV19 and TRBJ1-5; 7 central nucleotides agree with TRBD1. CDR1 LNHDA and CDR2 SQIVND are derived from the germline V gene (reference sequence). Measured from the cysteine to the phenylalanine, the CDR3 is 12 residues long. This entry keeps only the CDR3 DNA: 36 bases, framed from base 1. V loses 0 bases at its end and J loses 14 bases; junction bases beyond the gene matches: 4.